This T cell receptor beta chain was obtained from a study of T cells after yellow fever vaccination. Study-level information: Each low-cell-number fraction was prepared by means of SMART-Seq v4 Ultra Low Input. Findings and limits, study-wide: On re-exposure, the response was weaker but peaked faster, at day 5 versus 15.

Trimming stripped 2 bases from V and 1 base from J, with 9 bases between. Germline V gives CDR1 SGHTA, CDR2 FQGTGA. This CDR3 has 16 residues. A process of 5'RACE template switching, which added a universal primer site and UMIs, was used to make TCR cDNA. TCRdb passed the 5' RACE reads through MiXCR, listing each CDR3 protein once. The top ten hold around 17% of the sample, which has 300,000 to 400,000 distinct CDR3 sequences, 8.1% seen once. This clonotype was found a few times. Its target is not known. This rearrangement joins TRBV7-3 to TRBJ2-6, with D unresolved. Sample: PBMCs, taken 35 to 50 days after the first yellow fever vaccination. This TCR was recovered from a man in his late teens or twenties who received the YFV17D yellow fever vaccine. The CDR3 DNA reads TGTGCCAGCAGCTTATACGGCCAGTCTGGGGCCAACGTCCTGACTTTC. This translates into CASSLYGQSGANVLTF.